The next 12 T cell receptor beta chains were all read from a single sample in a study of blood T cell repertoires in COVID-19. Assay used: immunoSEQ multiplex PCR; TCRdb lists only in-frame clones, some missing. This sample has about 330,000 clones, with approximately 85% found just once. Sequencing used peripheral blood. The receptors derive from a human donor in a cohort sampled during active COVID-19.

The CDR3 sequence is CASSPRPSGGITDTQYF. The CDR3 nucleotides read TGTGCCAGCAGCCCCCGACCTAGCGGGGGTATCACAGATACGCAGTATTTT. The rearrangement uses TRBV4-2 and TRBJ2-3; TRBD2 matches at 10 bases. The V segment lost 4 bases and the J segment 2 bases; nucleotides outside the gene matches: 9. CDR1 and CDR2 from the germline V gene are LGHNA and YNFKEQ. The CDR3 totals 17 residues.

The chain combines TRBV6-5 with TRBJ2-2; 13 bases are shared with TRBD2. The J segment lost 5 bases and the V segment lost 7 bases, leaving 4 bases of the junction unmatched. Germline values: CDR1 MNHEY, CDR2 SVGAGI. CDR3 length equals 15 residues. The DNA of the CDR3 is TGTGCCAGCAACGGACTAGCGGGGGTTACCGGGGAGCTGTTTTTT. Translated, it gives CASNGLAGVTGELFF.

J is TRBJ2-7 and V is TRBV7-9, with a weak D call TRBD1 (7 bases). This CDR3 spans 11 amino acids. CDR1 is SEHNR, CDR2 FQNEAQ, per germline (reference sequence). V was trimmed by 11 bases and J by 7 bases, leaving 15 bases between them. The CDR3 region is CASGGSGEQYF. DNA for the CDR3: TGTGCCTCAGGGGGGTCGGGAGAGCAGTACTTC.

This clone was observed a handful of times. The rearrangement joins TRBV9 to TRBJ1-1; D might be TRBD1 (6 bases). Trimming removed 6 bases from V and 0 bases from J, with 15 bases in between. Germline-derived CDR1 and CDR2 are SGDLS and YYNGEE. This CDR3 has 15 amino acids. This chain's CDR3 is CASTPSGGMNTEAFF. CDR3 DNA sequence: TGTGCCAGCACCCCCAGCGGGGGCATGAACACTGAAGCTTTCTTT.

This clone was detected once. The chain employs TRBV2 and TRBJ1-1, with 8 nucleotides matching TRBD1. Germline V gives CDR1 SNHLY, CDR2 FYNNEI. The CDR3 is made up of 13 amino acids. V was clipped by 10 bases and J by 5 bases; unmatched bases: 9. The CDR3, as DNA: TGTGCCATCCGGTCAGGGGGCCAAACTGAAGCTTTCTTT. It yields the protein CAIRSGGQTEAFF.

The V and J genes are TRBV30 and TRBJ2-7; no firm D call. The CDR3 loop spans 11 amino acids. CDR1 is GTSNPN, CDR2 SVGIG, per germline (reference sequence). Trimming stripped 0 bases from V and 5 bases from J, with 5 bases between. CDR3 in amino acids: CAWSVLDEQYF. CDR3 nucleotides: TGTGCCTGGAGTGTACTGGACGAGCAGTACTTC.

The chain carries TRBV3-1 (or the pseudogene TRBV3-2) and TRBJ2-3; 9 nucleotides agree with TRBD2. The CDR3 covers 16 residues. The V and J ends lost 4 bases and 4 bases, in that order; junction bases with no gene match: 9. Germline V lookup: CDR1 LGHDT, CDR2 YNNKEL (reference sequence). The DNA for the CDR3 is TGTGCCAGCAGCCCGCTCGGGACTAGCCCCCCAGATACGCAGTATTTT. This gives the protein CASSPLGTSPPDTQYF.

V gene TRBV5-1 combines with J gene TRBJ1-4; possibly TRBD1 for D (6 bases). The germline V and J ends were trimmed by 0 bases and 5 bases, with 14 bases remaining between them. Germline V gene data show CDR1 as SGHRS and CDR2 as YFSETQ. The CDR3 is made up of 16 amino acids. The DNA of the CDR3 is TGCGCCAGCAGCTTGGGCGGGTACAGGGAAAATGAAAAACTGTTTTTT. Protein sequence: CASSLGGYRENEKLFF.

The rearrangement uses TRBV7-2 and TRBJ2-3; TRBD2 aligns across 7 bases. This CDR3 region has 15 residues. Germline V lookup: CDR1 SGHTA, CDR2 FQGNSA. V lost 0 bases to trimming and J lost 5 bases; unmatched junction nucleotides: 5. The CDR3 loop is CASSLAGGGVDTQYF. CDR3 nucleotides: TGTGCCAGCAGCTTAGCGGGGGGGGGAGTAGATACGCAGTATTTT.

The chain has TRBV10-1 and TRBJ2-7, with unresolved D. From germline, CDR1 is WNHNN and CDR2 SYGVQD (reference sequence). The CDR3 consists of 13 residues. The V and J ends lost 0 bases and 4 bases respectively, with 7 bases between them. CDR3 protein: CASSESQAYEQYF. The CDR3 nucleotides read TGCGCCAGCAGTGAGTCCCAGGCTTACGAGCAGTACTTC.

The rearrangement uses TRBV25-1 and TRBJ1-2, with D maybe TRBD1 (5 bases). Germline lookup yields CDR1 MGHDK and CDR2 SYGVNS. The V end lost 7 bases, the J end lost 5 bases, and 11 bases lay between the germline ends. The CDR3 totals 12 residues. CDR3 DNA sequence: TGTGCCAGCAATGACAGATTTTATGGCTACACCTTC. As protein: CASNDRFYGYTF.

The gene calls are TRBV6-5 and TRBJ1-1; a weak D match, TRBD1 (6 bases). Trimming took 7 bases from V and 4 from J, leaving 13 bases between them. CDR1 and CDR2 from the germline V gene are MNHEY and SVGAGI. The CDR3 spans 13 residues. The CDR3 spells CASTWGLSTEAFF. The DNA of the CDR3 is TGTGCCAGCACCTGGGGGCTTAGCACTGAAGCTTTCTTT.